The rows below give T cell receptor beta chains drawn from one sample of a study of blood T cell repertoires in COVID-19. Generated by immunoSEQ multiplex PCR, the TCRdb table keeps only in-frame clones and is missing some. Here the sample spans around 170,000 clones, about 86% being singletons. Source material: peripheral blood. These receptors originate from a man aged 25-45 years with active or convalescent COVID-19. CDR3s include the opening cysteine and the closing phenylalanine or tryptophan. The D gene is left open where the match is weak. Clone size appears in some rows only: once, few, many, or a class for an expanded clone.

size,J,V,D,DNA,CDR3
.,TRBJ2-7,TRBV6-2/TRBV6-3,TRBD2,TGTGCCAGCAGTACCGGGACTAGCGGGACCTCCTACGAGCAGTACTTC,CASSTGTSGTSYEQYF
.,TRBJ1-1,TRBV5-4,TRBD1,TGTGCCAGCAGCTTCGGTCAGGGGGCGCAAACTGAAGCTTTCTTT,CASSFGQGAQTEAFF
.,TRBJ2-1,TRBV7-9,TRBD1,TGTGCCAGCAGCCTTAGGGACAGGAGCTCCTACAATGAGCAGTTCTTC,CASSLRDRSSYNEQFF
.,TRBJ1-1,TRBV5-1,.,TGCGCCAGCAGCTTGTTTCCAGGGAACACTGAAGCTTTCTTT,CASSLFPGNTEAFF
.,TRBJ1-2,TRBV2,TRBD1,TGTGCCCCCTGGAGGGGGCCCAACTATGGCTACACCTTC,CAPWRGPNYGYTF
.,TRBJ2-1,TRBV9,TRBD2,TGTGCCAGCAACGACGGGCGGGGGGCCAATGAGCAGTTCTTC,CASNDGRGANEQFF
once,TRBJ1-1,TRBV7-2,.,TGTGCCAGCAGCTCATACCTCGCGGAGGAAGCTTTCTTT,CASSSYLAEEAFF
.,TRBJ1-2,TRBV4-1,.,TGCGCCAGCAGCCAAGATCGGTCCAGGTCCTATGGCTACACCTTC,CASSQDRSRSYGYTF
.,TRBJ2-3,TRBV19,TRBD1,TGTGCCATTTCCGGACAGGGCACAGATACGCAGTATTTT,CAISGQGTDTQYF
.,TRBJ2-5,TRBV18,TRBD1,TGTGCCAGCTCACCACTCACAGGGGACCAAGAGACCCAGTACTTC,CASSPLTGDQETQYF
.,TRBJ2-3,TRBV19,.,TGTGCCAGTAGTATTTATTCCAGGGAAGGAACAGATACGCAGTATTTT,CASSIYSREGTDTQYF
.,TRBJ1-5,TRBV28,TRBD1,TGTGCCAGCAGTTGGACAGGGGCCAATCAGCCCCAGCATTTT,CASSWTGANQPQHF
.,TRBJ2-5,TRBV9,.,TGTGCCAGCGGGAGAGGAGTTGAAGAGACCCAGTACTTC,CASGRGVEETQYF
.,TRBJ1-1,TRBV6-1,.,TGTGCCAGCAGTGAACAGCGGGGTGAAGCTTTCTTT,CASSEQRGEAFF
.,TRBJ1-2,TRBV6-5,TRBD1,TGTGCCAGCGCCGTGGGACAGGGAATATACTATGGCTACACCTTC,CASAVGQGIYYGYTF
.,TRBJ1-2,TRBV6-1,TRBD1,TGTGCCAGCAGTGAACGGGGACAGTTTGACTATGGCTACACCTTC,CASSERGQFDYGYTF
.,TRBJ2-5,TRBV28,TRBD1,TGTGCCAGCAGTTTATCATCGGGACAGGGGAGGGAGACCCAGTACTTC,CASSLSSGQGRETQYF
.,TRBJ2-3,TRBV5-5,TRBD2,TGTGCCAGCAGCCGGGCGGGGGGGTCGCAGTATTTT,CASSRAGGSQYF
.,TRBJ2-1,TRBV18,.,TGTGCCAGCTCACCACCGACTGGCGGTGGCGATGAGCAGTTCTTC,CASSPPTGGGDEQFF
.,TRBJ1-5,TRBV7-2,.,TGTGCCAGCAGCTTAGCGGCAGATTATAGCAATCAGCCCCAGCATTTT,CASSLAADYSNQPQHF
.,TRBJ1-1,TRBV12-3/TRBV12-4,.,TGTGCCAGCAGTTTAGGGCCCAGAGAAGCTTTCTTT,CASSLGPREAFF
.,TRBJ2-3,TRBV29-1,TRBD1,TGCAGCGTGAAGGACAGGGGGTTGGTCTCTAGCACAGATACGCAGTATTTT,CSVKDRGLVSSTDTQYF
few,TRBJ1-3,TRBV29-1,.,TGCAGCGTGTCCGTAGGGGGTAAATATTCTGGAAACACCATATATTTT,CSVSVGGKYSGNTIYF
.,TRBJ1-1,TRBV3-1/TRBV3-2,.,TGTGCCAGCAGCCAAGCTTCTCGAGGGACTGAAGCTTTCTTT,CASSQASRGTEAFF
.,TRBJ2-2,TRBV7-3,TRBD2,TGTGCCAGCAGCTTAACCCTGCTAGCGGGGGGGCTAGCCGGGGAGCTGTTTTTT,CASSLTLLAGGLAGELFF
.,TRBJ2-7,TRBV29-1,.,TGCAGCGTTGTCAGGGGTACCTACGAGCAGTACTTC,CSVVRGTYEQYF
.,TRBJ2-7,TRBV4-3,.,TGCGCCAGCAGCCCGGGTCAGACTTTCTACTACGAGCAGTACTTC,CASSPGQTFYYEQYF
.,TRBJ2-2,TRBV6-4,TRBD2,TGTGCCAGCAGTGACTCGGCGGGGGAGCGCGGGGAGCTGTTTTTT,CASSDSAGERGELFF
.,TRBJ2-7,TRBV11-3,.,TGTGCCAGCAGCTTAGAAGGGGGAGAGGCCTACGAGCAGTACTTC,CASSLEGGEAYEQYF
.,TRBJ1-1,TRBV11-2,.,TGTGCCAGCAGCTTAAGGTCGGGGAACACTGAAGCTTTCTTT,CASSLRSGNTEAFF
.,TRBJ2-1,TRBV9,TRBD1,TGTGCCAGCAGCACCGGGACAGGGTTTGATGAGCAGTTCTTC,CASSTGTGFDEQFF
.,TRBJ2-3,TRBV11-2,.,TGTGCCAGCAGCCCGCTTCGTGGGGGCGCCGGAGATACGCAGTATTTT,CASSPLRGGAGDTQYF
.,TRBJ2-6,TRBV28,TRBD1,TGTGCCAGCAGTCCACAGGGGGTCACCGGGGCCAACGTCCTGACTTTC,CASSPQGVTGANVLTF
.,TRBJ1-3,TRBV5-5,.,TGTGCCAGCAGCGCGCTGACGGGGTTTGGAAACACCATATATTTT,CASSALTGFGNTIYF
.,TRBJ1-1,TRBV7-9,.,TGTGCCAGCACAAACGCGGGATCATCAGGGCCCTGGAACACTGAAGCTTTCTTT,CASTNAGSSGPWNTEAFF
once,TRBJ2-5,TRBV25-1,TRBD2,TGTGCCAGCAGTGAAGTAGCGGGCCCCCAAGAGACCCAGTACTTC,CASSEVAGPQETQYF
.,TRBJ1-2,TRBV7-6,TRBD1,TGTGCCAGCAGCTTAGAAGGACAGGGACTCTACACCTTC,CASSLEGQGLYTF
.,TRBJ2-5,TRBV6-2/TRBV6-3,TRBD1,TGTGCCAGCAGTTACACACGACAGGGCTTATGGAAAGAGACCCAGTACTTC,CASSYTRQGLWKETQYF
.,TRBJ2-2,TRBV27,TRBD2,TGTGCCAGCAGCTATCTCGGACTAGCGGGAGACGACGGGCGGGGCACCGGGGAGCTGTTTTTT,CASSYLGLAGDDGRGTGELFF
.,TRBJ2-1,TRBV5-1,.,TGCGCCAGCAGCCCCCGCGGAGGGCCACGCAATGAGCAGTTCTTC,CASSPRGGPRNEQFF
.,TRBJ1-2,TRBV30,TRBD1,TGTGCCTGGACCAGGGGGGCCGCCTATGGCTACACCTTC,CAWTRGAAYGYTF
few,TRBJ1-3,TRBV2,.,TGTGCCAGCAGTGAAGCGGTGCAGTCTGGAAACACCATATATTTT,CASSEAVQSGNTIYF
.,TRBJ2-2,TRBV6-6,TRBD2,TGTGCCAGCAGTTGGAGCGGGGCGAACACCGGGGAGCTGTTTTTT,CASSWSGANTGELFF
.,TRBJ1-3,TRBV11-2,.,TGTGCCAGCAGCTTCCGGCAGACAAACTCTGGAAACACCATATATTTT,CASSFRQTNSGNTIYF
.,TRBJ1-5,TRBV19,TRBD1,TGTGCCAGTCGCGCCACAGGGGCTCAGCCCCAGCATTTT,CASRATGAQPQHF
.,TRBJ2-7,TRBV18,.,TGTGCCAGCTCGAACGCAGGGACTTACGAGCAGTACTTC,CASSNAGTYEQYF
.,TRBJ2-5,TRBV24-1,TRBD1,TGTGCCACCAGTGACTACCGGGACAGGGGGCGACCAGAGACCCAGTACTTC,CATSDYRDRGRPETQYF
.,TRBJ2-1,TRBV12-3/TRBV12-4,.,TGTGCCAGCACCATTGCCCTAGCCGAGCAGTTCTTC,CASTIALAEQFF